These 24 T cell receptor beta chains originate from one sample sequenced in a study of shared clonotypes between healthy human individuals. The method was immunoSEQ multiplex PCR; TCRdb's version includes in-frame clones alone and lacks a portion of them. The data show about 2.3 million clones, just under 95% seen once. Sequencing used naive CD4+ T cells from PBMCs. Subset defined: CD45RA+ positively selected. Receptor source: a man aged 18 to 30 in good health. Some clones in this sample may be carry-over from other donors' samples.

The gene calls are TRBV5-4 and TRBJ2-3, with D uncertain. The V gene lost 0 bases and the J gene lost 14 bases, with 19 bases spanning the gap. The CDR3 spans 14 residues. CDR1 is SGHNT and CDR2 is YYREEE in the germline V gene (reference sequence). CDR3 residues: CASSLASQPFWRYF. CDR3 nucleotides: TGTGCCAGCAGCTTGGCCAGTCAACCTTTCTGGCGGTATTTT.

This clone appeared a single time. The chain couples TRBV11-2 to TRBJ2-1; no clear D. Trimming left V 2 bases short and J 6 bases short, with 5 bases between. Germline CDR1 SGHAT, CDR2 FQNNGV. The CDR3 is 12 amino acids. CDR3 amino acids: CASSLLSNEQFF. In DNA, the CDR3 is TGTGCCAGCAGCTTATTGTCCAATGAGCAGTTCTTC.

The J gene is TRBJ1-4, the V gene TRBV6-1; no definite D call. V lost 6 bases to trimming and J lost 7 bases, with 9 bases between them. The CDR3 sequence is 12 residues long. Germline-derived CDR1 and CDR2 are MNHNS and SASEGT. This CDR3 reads CASRPPGEKLFF. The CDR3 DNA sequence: TGTGCCAGCAGACCTCCGGGTGAAAAACTGTTTTTT.

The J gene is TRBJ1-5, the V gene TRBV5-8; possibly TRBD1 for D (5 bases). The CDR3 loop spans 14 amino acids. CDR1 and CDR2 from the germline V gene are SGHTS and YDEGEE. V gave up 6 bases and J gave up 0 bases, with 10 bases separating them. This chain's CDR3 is CASIRVYSNQPQHF. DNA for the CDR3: TGTGCCAGCATCAGGGTTTATAGCAATCAGCCCCAGCATTTT.

CDR3 sequence reads: CASSPIGPPGHEQFF. CDR3 bases: TGTGCCAGCTCACCGATAGGCCCCCCGGGTCATGAGCAGTTCTTC. This chain joins TRBV18 and TRBJ2-1; D gene ambiguous. Germline V gene sequence: CDR1 KGHSH, CDR2 LQKENI. The CDR3 covers 15 residues. Deletions cut 3 bases from V and 8 bases from J, with 17 bases between.

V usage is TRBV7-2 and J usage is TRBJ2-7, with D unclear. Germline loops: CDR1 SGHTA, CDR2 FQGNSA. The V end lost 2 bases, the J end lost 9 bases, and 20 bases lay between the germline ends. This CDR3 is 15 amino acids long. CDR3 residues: CASSLSSGYPLRQYF. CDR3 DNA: TGTGCCAGCAGCTTAAGTTCGGGCTACCCGCTTAGGCAGTACTTC.

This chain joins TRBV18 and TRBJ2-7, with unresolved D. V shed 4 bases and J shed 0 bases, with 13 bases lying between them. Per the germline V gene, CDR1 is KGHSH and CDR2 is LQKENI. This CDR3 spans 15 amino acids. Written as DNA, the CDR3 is TGTGCCAGCTCACTAAGTTACCAGAGCTCCTACGAGCAGTACTTC. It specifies CASSLSYQSSYEQYF.

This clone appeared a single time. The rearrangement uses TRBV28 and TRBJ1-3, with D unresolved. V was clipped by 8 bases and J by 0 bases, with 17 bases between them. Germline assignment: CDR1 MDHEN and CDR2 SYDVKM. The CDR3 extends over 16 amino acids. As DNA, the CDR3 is TGTGCCAGCCGACGGGATGAATTTCGCTCTGGAAACACCATATATTTT. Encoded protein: CASRRDEFRSGNTIYF.

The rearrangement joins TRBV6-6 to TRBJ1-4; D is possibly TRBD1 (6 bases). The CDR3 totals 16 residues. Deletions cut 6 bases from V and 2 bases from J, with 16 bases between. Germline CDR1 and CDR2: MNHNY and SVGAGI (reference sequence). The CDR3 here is CASRTGIRSTNEKLFF. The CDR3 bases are TGTGCCAGCAGAACAGGGATTCGGTCTACTAATGAAAAACTGTTTTTT.

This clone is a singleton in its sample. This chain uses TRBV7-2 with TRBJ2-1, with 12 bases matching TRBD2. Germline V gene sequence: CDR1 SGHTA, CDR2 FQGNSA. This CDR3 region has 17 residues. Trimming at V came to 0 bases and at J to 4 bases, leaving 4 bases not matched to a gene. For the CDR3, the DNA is TGTGCCAGCAGCTTAGCGATCCTAGCGGGGGGGTACAATGAGCAGTTCTTC. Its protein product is CASSLAILAGGYNEQFF. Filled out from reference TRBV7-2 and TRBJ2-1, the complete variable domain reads GAGVSQSPSNKVTEKGKDVELRCDPISGHTALYWYRQSLGQGLEFLIYFQGNSAPDKSGLPSDRFSAERTGGSVSTLTIQRTQQEDSAVYLCASSLAILAGGYNEQFFGPGTRLTVL.

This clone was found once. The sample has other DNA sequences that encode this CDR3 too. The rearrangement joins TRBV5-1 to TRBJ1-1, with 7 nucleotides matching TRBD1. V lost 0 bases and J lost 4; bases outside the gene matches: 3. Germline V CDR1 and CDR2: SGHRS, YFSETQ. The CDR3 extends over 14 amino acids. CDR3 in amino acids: CASSLAQGVTEAFF. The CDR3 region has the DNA TGCGCCAGCAGCTTGGCCCAGGGGGTCACTGAAGCTTTCTTT. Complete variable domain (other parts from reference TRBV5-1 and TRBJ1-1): KAGVTQTPRYLIKTRGQQVTLSCSPISGHRSVSWYQQTPGQGLQFLFEYFSETQRNKGNFPGRFSGRQFSNSRSEMNVSTLELGDSALYLCASSLAQGVTEAFFGQGTRLTVV.

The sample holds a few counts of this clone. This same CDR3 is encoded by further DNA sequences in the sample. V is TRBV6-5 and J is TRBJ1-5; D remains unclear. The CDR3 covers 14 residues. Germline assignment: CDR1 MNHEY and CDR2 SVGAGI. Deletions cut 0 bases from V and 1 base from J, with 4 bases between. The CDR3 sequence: CASSYSRSNQPQHF. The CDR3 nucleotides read TGTGCCAGCAGTTACTCGCGGAGCAATCAGCCCCAGCATTTT.

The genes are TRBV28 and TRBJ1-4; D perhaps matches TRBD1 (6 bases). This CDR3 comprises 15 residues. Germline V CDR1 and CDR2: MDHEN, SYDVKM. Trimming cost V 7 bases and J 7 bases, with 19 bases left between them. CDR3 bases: TGTGCCAGCACCCGTGGAGGCCAGGGGTTTGAAAAACTGTTTTTT. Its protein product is CASTRGGQGFEKLFF.

CDR3 sequence reads: CASSLDGYRVLAGAYEQYF. Here the CDR3 DNA reads TGTGCCAGCAGCTTAGATGGCTATCGGGTACTAGCGGGAGCCTACGAGCAGTACTTC. V gene TRBV11-2 combines with J gene TRBJ2-7; 11 bases line up with TRBD2. The CDR3 covers 19 residues. Germline CDR1 SGHAT, CDR2 FQNNGV. V trimming: 0 bases; J trimming: 2 bases; junction bases outside the gene matches: 12.

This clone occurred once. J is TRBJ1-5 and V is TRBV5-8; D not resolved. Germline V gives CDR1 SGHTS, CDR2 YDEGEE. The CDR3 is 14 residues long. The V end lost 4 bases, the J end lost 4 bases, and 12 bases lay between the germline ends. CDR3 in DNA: TGTGCCAGCAGCCGCGTACGGGGTAATCAGCCCCAGCATTTT. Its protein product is CASSRVRGNQPQHF.

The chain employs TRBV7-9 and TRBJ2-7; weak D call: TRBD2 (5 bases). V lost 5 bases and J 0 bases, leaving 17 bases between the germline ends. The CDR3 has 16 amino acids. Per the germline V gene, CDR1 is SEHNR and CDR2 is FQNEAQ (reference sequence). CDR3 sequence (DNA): TGTGCCAGCAGCCACTCCCTCGGGATGAGCTCCTACGAGCAGTACTTC. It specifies CASSHSLGMSSYEQYF.

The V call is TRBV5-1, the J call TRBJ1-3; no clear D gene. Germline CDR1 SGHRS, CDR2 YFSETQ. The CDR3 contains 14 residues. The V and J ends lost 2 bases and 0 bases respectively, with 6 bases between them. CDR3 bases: TGCGCCAGCAGCTTTACAAGCTCTGGAAACACCATATATTTT. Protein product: CASSFTSSGNTIYF.

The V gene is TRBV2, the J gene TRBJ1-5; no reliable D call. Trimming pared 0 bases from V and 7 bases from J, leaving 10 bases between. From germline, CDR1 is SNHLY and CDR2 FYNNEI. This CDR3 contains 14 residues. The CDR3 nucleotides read TGTGCCAGCAGTGAAGCTAGGGTGCGGCAGCCCCAGCATTTT. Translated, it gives CASSEARVRQPQHF.

The CDR3, as DNA: TGTGCCAGCAGCTTAGGGTGGCGGGAGTCCCACAATGAGCAGTTCTTC. Translating gives CASSLGWRESHNEQFF. This chain connects TRBV7-3 to TRBJ2-1, with 7 bases identical to TRBD2. The length of the CDR3 is 16 residues. Looked up from germline, CDR1 is SGHTA and CDR2 is FQGTGA. With 2 bases clipped from V and 5 bases from J, the junction kept 9 bases outside the gene matches.

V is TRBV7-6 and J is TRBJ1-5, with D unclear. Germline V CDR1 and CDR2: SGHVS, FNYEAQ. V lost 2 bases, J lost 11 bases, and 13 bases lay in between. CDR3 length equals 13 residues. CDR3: CASSLNGLGAQHF. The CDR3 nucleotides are TGTGCCAGCAGCTTAAATGGCCTCGGGGCCCAGCATTTT.

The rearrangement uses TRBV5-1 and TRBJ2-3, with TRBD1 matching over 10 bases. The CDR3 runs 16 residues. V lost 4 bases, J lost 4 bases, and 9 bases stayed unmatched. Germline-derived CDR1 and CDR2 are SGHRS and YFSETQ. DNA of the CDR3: TGCGCCAGCAGCACGGGGGACAGGGGCCCCCCAGATACGCAGTATTTT. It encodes CASSTGDRGPPDTQYF.

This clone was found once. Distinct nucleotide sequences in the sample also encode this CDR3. The CDR3 sequence: CASSVAGANYNEQFF. The CDR3 DNA reads as TGTGCCAGCAGCGTAGCGGGAGCGAACTACAATGAGCAGTTCTTC. The V and J genes are TRBV9 and TRBJ2-1; D is possibly TRBD2 (6 bases). Trimming cost V 0 bases and J 3 bases, with 10 bases left between them. The length of the CDR3 is 15 residues. From germline, CDR1 is SGDLS and CDR2 YYNGEE.

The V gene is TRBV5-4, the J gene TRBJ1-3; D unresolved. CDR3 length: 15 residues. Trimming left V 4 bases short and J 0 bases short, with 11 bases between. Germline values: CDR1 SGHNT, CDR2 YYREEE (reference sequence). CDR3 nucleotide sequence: TGTGCCAGCAGCGCCACGGGGAGCTCTGGAAACACCATATATTTT. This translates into CASSATGSSGNTIYF.

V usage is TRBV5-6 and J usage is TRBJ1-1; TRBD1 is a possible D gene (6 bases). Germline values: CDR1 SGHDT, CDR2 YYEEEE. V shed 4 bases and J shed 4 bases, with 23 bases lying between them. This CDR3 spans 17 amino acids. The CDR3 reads CASSGGQGPYSSTEAFF. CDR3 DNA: TGTGCCAGCAGCGGCGGGCAGGGGCCGTACTCCTCCACTGAAGCTTTCTTT.